In this sample, the clone carrying this TCR beta chain turned up once. Its antigen is as yet unknown. PCR involved 60 Vbeta and 13 Jbeta primers. The table came from immunoSEQ multiplex PCR; TCRdb's copy has only in-frame clones and leaves some out. The sample has around 140,000 clones, over 65% seen once. The V gene lost 3 bases and the J gene lost 6 bases, with 14 bases spanning the gap. Germline CDR1 reads MRHNA; CDR2 reads SNTAGT. CDR3 length: 14 residues. Unrecorded immune exposure was likely among donors, who were nominally healthy when sampled. The sample is drawn from a study of cytomegalovirus exposure and HLA in healthy donors. Study-wide findings and caveats: Later work associated roughly 17,000 TCR beta sequences with HLA alleles at 0.05 false discovery rate.

Sequenced material: PBMCs. The genes are TRBV6-4 and TRBJ1-2, with D hard to call. The clonotype originates from a female donor in good health and CMV-seropositive. CDR3 nucleotides: TGTGCCAGCAGTGAGAGGGCCTTTGGGGATGGCTACACCTTC. Translation gives CASSERAFGDGYTF.